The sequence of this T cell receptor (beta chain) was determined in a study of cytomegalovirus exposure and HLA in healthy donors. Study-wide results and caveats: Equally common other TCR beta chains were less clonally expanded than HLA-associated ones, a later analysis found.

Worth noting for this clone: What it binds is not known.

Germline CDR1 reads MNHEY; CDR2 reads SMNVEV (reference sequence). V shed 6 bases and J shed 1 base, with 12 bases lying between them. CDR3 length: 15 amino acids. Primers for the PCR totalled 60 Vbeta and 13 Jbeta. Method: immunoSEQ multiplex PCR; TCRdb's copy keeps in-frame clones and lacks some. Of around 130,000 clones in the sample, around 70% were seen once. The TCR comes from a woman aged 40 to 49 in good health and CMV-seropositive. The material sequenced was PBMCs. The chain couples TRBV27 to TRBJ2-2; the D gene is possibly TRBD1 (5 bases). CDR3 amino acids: CASRADGQNTGELFF. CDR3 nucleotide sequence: TGTGCCAGCAGGGCGGACGGACAGAACACCGGGGAGCTGTTTTTT.